This T cell receptor beta chain was retrieved from a study of graft-versus-host responses after intestinal transplantation. Whole-study results and caveats: GvH clone levels peaked in circulation, and this peak was associated with early post-transplant HvG declines. Detection of GvH clones occurred in recipient marrow, and some had their first appearance in ileum or blood.

The method was immunoSEQ multiplex PCR; TCRdb's version includes in-frame clones alone and lacks a portion of them. The sample carries 100,000 to 130,000 clones, roughly 87% recorded once. As for this clone: Its antigen is not identified.

The sample was unstimulated CD4+ T cells sorted from spleen or lymph node cells, taken before transplant. The TCR was taken from a human donor who was the organ donor for an intestinal transplant.

CDR3 DNA sequence: TGTGCCAGCAGCTTAGTAGGTAACACTGAAGCTTTCTTT. Amino acid sequence: CASSLVGNTEAFF. This rearrangement joins TRBV11-3 to TRBJ1-1; D is unclear. The ends were cut back, 1 base at V and 2 bases at J, with 5 bases in the middle. This CDR3 region has 13 residues. Per the germline V gene, CDR1 is SGHNT and CDR2 is YENEEA. Looking up the rest from reference TRBV11-3 and TRBJ1-1 gives the full variable domain: EAGVVQSPRYKIIEKKQPVAFWCNPISGHNTLYWYLQNLGQGPELLIRYENEEAVDDSQLPKDRFSAERLKGVDSTLKIQPAELGDSAVYLCASSLVGNTEAFFGQGTRLTVV.